A selection of T cell receptor beta chains follows, all from one sample in a study of T cells after yellow fever vaccination. Each CDR3 protein is one row after TCRdb ran MiXCR on the 5' RACE reads. This table has a few hundred thousand distinct CDR3 sequences, about 5.2% appearing once. The material was CD4+ T cells sorted from PBMCs, obtained on the day of the yellow fever booster vaccination. The receptors originated from a man younger than 35 who received the YFV17D yellow fever vaccine. Each CDR3 is given with its conserved first and last residue. D genes are given only for firm matches. A row's size may be missing; if present it is once, few, many or a size class.

DNA: TGTGCCAGCAGTCCCGGGGGGGCCGTTCAGACCCAGTACTTC; CDR3: CASSPGGAVQTQYF; D: TRBD2; V: TRBV12-3/TRBV12-4; size: .; J: TRBJ2-5
DNA: TGTGCCACCACGCCGGGACAGGGATCAGATACGCAGTATTTT; CDR3: CATTPGQGSDTQYF; D: TRBD1; V: TRBV27; size: many; J: TRBJ2-3
DNA: TGTGCCAGCAGCTTACAGGGGGGCGGCACAGATACGCAGTATTTT; CDR3: CASSLQGGGTDTQYF; D: .; V: TRBV7-2; size: many; J: TRBJ2-3
DNA: TGTGCCAGCAGCGCTAGCGGGGGAGGTTACGAGCAGTACTTC; CDR3: CASSASGGGYEQYF; D: TRBD2; V: TRBV9; size: .; J: TRBJ2-7
DNA: TGCGCCAGCAGTCAGGGGACTGGGGCCAACGTCCTGACTTTC; CDR3: CASSQGTGANVLTF; D: .; V: TRBV5-1; size: .; J: TRBJ2-6
DNA: TGTGCCAGCAGTTATGGCCTCGATTCGTACCAAGAGACCCAGTACTTC; CDR3: CASSYGLDSYQETQYF; D: .; V: TRBV6-2/TRBV6-3; size: many; J: TRBJ2-5
DNA: TGTGCCAGCAGCTTTCTCCGGACCAGGTTTGGAGAGCAGTTCTTC; CDR3: CASSFLRTRFGEQFF; D: .; V: TRBV7-2; size: few; J: TRBJ2-1
DNA: TGCAGTGCCCCGAACCCCGCAGGCACCTATGGCTACACCTTC; CDR3: CSAPNPAGTYGYTF; D: .; V: TRBV20-1; size: .; J: TRBJ1-2
DNA: TGTGCCAGCAGCTACGCGGGCAGGGCGGAGGGCTACACCTTC; CDR3: CASSYAGRAEGYTF; D: .; V: TRBV7-2; size: many; J: TRBJ1-2
DNA: TGCGCCAGCAGCCGGCGACAGGGATCGGGCGGGGAGCTGTTTTTT; CDR3: CASSRRQGSGGELFF; D: TRBD1; V: TRBV5-1; size: .; J: TRBJ2-2
DNA: TGCGCCAGCAGCTTGCCAGGGAGTATGGGGGAGACCCAGTACTTC; CDR3: CASSLPGSMGETQYF; D: .; V: TRBV5-1; size: .; J: TRBJ2-5
DNA: TGTGCCAGCAACCGGGACACGCTATACAATGAGCAGTTCTTC; CDR3: CASNRDTLYNEQFF; D: .; V: TRBV6-1; size: few; J: TRBJ2-1
DNA: TGTGCCAGCAGGTCCTGGGACCCATCCTCGGAGACCCAGTACTTC; CDR3: CASRSWDPSSETQYF; D: .; V: TRBV6-5; size: .; J: TRBJ2-5